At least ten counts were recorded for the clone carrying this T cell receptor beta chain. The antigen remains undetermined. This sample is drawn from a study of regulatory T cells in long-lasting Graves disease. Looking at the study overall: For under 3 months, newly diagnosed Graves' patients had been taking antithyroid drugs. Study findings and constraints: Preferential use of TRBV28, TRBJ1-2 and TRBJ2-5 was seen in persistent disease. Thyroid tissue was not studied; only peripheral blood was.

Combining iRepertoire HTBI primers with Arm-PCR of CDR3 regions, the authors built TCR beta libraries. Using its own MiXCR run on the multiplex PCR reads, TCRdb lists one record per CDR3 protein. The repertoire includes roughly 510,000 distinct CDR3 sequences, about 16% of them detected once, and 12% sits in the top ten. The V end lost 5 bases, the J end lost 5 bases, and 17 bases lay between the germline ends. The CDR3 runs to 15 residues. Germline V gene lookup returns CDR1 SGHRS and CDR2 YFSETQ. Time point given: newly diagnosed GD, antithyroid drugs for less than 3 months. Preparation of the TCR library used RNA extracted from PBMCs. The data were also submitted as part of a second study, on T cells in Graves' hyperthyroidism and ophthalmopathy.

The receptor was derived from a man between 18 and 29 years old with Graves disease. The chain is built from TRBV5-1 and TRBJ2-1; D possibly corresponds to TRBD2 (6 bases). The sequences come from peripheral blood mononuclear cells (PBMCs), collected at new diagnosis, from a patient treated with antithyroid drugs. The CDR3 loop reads CASRAGTADNNEQFF. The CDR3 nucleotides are TGCGCCAGCAGAGCCGGGACTGCTGACAACAATGAGCAGTTCTTC.